This T cell receptor beta chain was retrieved from a study of cytomegalovirus exposure and HLA in healthy donors. Study-wide findings and caveats: As a later analysis revealed, the rate of TCR association differed by HLA locus, with DRB1 most and HLA-C fewest. Serostatus for CMV was the only available immune exposure information.

The PCR used 60 Vbeta and 13 Jbeta primers. Generated by immunoSEQ multiplex PCR, the TCRdb table keeps only in-frame clones and is missing some. The sample includes about 110,000 clones, over 70% of them seen just once. To note about this clone: As yet, its antigen is unknown.

CDR3 length: 15 residues. The V and J ends lost 4 bases and 7 bases respectively, with 17 bases between them. Germline-derived CDR1 and CDR2 are MRHNA and SNTAGT. The genes are TRBV6-4 and TRBJ2-1, with D unresolved. Sequences were obtained from PBMCs. The sequence came from a male donor in good health and CMV-seropositive. CDR3 sequence: CASSVSAPLSNEQFF. Written as DNA, the CDR3 is TGTGCCAGCAGTGTCTCCGCCCCACTTTCGAATGAGCAGTTCTTC.